This T cell receptor beta chain was documented in a study of molecular identifiers for immune sequencing clone quantification. On the study more broadly: In the replicates, RNA derived from about 20,000 or 100,000 naive CD8 cells was divided into five parts, and four were sequenced. Study outcomes and limitations: Clones that exceeded 20 RNA copies held over 99% of effector molecules, yet under 1% in naive cells. Identical TCR molecules can share a barcode, and this sharing could underestimate highly expanded clone sizes.

TCRdb fed the PCR reads into MiXCR, producing one record per CDR3 protein. The table lists about 18,000 distinct CDR3 sequences, about a fifth of them singletons. This clonotype is a singleton in its sample. The antigen is not known. A junction end diverges from the germline sequence, so it may reflect a read error. For naive CD8 T cells, sorting used the CD8+CD4-CCR7+CD45RA+ phenotype. CDR1 is SEHNR and CDR2 is FQNEAQ in the germline V gene (reference sequence). The CDR3 covers 15 residues. The chain has TRBV7-9 and TRBJ2-7; D perhaps matches TRBD2 (6 bases). What was sequenced was naive CD8+ T cells from blood, with Jurkat cell RNA spiked in. The sample's subset: FACS-sorted CD8+CD4-CCR7+CD45RA+ naive T cells. This TCR came from a human donor in good health. Some libraries in this study had Jurkat cell RNA spiked in. The CDR3 here is CAGSLSPREAYEQYF. DNA of the CDR3: TGTGCCGGCAGCTTGTCTCCGCGGGAAGCCTACGAACAGTACTTC. The full variable domain, rest sourced from reference TRBV7-9 and TRBJ2-7, is DTGVSQNPRHKITKRGQNVTFRCDPISEHNRLYWYRQTLGQGPEFLTYFQNEAQLEKSRLLSDRFSAERPKGSFSTLEIQRTEQGDSAMYLCAGSLSPREAYEQYFGPGTRLTVT.